This record looks at one T cell receptor (beta chain) sequence and its context. This sample was taken from a study of blood T cell repertoires in COVID-19. Assay used: immunoSEQ multiplex PCR; TCRdb lists only in-frame clones, some missing. The sample holds 100,000 to 150,000 clones, about 93% seen once. Trimming took off 2 bases at V and 5 bases at J, with 3 bases between the two ends. This CDR3 spans 12 amino acids. Germline assignment: CDR1 WNHNN and CDR2 SYGVQD (reference sequence). This TCR derives from a man over 45 with COVID-19, enrolled during active disease. The material sequenced was peripheral blood. The rearrangement links TRBV10-1 to TRBJ2-2; D remains ambiguous. In DNA form, the CDR3 reads TGCGCCAGCAGTGAGCTTACCGGGGAGCTGTTTTTT. The encoded protein is CASSELTGELFF.